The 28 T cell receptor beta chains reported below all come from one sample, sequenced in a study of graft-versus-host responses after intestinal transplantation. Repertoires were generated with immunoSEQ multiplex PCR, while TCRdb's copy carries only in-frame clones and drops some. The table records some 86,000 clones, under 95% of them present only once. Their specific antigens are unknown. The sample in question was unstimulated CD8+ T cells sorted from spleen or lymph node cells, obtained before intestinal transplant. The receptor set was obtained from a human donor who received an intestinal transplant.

The CDR3 protein is CSVELTGYEQYF. The CDR3, as DNA: TGCAGCGTTGAACTCACGGGCTACGAGCAGTACTTC. The V and J genes are TRBV29-1 and TRBJ2-7; D is ambiguous. V dropped 2 bases and J dropped 3 bases, with 8 bases sitting between them. Germline V lookup: CDR1 SQVTM, CDR2 ANQGSEA. CDR3 length: 12 amino acids.

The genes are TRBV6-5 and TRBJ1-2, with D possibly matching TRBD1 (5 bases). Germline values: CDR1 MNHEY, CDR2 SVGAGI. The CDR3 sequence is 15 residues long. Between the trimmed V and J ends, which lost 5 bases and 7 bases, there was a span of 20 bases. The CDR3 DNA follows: TGTGCCAGCAGTACCCGGGCGGGGTGGAGGGGTGGCTACACCTTC. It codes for CASSTRAGWRGGYTF.

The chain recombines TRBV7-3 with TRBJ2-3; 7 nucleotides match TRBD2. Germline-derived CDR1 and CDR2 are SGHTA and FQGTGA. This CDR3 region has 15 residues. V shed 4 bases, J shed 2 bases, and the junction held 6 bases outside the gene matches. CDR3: CASSYGGRPTDTQYF. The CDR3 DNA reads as TGTGCCAGCAGCTACGGCGGGAGACCCACAGATACGCAGTATTTT.

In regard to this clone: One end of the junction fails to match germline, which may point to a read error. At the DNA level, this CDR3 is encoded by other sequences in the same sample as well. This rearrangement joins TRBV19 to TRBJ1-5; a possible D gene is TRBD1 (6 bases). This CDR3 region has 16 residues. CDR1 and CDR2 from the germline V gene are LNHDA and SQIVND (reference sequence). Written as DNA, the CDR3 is TGCGCCAGTAGTATAGATCGGGGGGGGGCGATTCAGCCCCAGCATTTT. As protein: CASSIDRGGAIQPQHF.

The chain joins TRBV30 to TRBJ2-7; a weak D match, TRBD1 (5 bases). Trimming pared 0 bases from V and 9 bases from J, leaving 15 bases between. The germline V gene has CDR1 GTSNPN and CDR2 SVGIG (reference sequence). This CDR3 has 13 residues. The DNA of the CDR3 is TGTGCCTGGAGTGTAGACAGCCCCACCGGGCAGTACTTC. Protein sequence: CAWSVDSPTGQYF.

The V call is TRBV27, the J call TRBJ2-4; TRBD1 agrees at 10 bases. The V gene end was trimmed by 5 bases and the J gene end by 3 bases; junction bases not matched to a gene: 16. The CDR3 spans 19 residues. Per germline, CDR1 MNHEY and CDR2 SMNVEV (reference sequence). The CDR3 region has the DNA TGTGCCAGCAGTCCATCCCCCGCAAGGACAGGGGGGGTCAAAAACATTCAGTACTTC. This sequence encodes CASSPSPARTGGVKNIQYF.

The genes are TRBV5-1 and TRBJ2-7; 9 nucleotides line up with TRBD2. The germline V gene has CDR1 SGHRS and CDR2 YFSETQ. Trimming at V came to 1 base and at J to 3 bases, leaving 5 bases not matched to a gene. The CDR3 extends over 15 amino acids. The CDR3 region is CASSLIGLASYEQYF. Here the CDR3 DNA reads TGCGCCAGCAGCTTGATCGGACTAGCGAGCTACGAGCAGTACTTC.

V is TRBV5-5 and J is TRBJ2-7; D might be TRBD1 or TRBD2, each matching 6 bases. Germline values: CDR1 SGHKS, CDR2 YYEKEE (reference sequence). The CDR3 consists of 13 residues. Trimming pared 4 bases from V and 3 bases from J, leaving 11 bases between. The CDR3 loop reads CASSPGGGYEQYF. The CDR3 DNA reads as TGTGCCAGCAGCCCCGGAGGGGGCTACGAGCAGTACTTC.

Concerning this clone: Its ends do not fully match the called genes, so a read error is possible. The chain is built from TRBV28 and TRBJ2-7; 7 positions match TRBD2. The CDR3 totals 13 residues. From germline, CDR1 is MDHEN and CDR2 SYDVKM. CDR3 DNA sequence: TGTGCCAGCAGTTTTAGGGGAGGGGATCCTTGGGACTTC. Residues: CASSFRGGDPWDF. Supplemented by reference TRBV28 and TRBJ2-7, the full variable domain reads DVKVTQSSRYLVKRTGEKVFLECVQDMDHENMFWYRQDPGLGLRLIYFSYDVKMKEKGDIPEGYSVSREKKERFSLILESASTNQTSMYLCASSFRGGDPWDFGPGTRLTVT.

The CDR3 sequence is CASSIERDGPHFYGYTF. The CDR3 region has the DNA TGTGCCAGCAGCATCGAACGGGACGGGCCCCATTTCTATGGCTACACCTTC. This chain uses TRBV13 with TRBJ1-2; possible D gene TRBD1, 5 bases. The CDR3 covers 17 residues. With 5 bases removed from V and 4 bases from J, the gap between germline ends came to 23 bases. CDR1 PRHDT and CDR2 FYEKMQ come from the germline V gene (reference sequence). The variable domain in full, with the rest retrieved from reference TRBV13 and TRBJ1-2, is AAGVIQSPRHLIKEKRETATLKCYPIPRHDTVYWYQQGPGQDPQFLISFYEKMQSDKGSIPDRFSAQQFSDYHSELNMSSLELGDSALYFCASSIERDGPHFYGYTFGSGTRLTVV.

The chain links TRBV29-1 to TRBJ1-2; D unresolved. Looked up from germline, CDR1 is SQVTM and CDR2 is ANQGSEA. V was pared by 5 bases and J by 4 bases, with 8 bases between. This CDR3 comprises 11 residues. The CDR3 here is CSVPDGYGYTF. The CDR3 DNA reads TGCAGCGTTCCGGACGGCTATGGCTACACCTTC.

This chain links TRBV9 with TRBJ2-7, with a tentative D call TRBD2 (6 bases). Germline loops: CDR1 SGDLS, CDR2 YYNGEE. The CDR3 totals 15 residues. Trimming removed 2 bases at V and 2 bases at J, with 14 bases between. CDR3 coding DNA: TGTGCCAGCAGCGTTGGAGACGGGAGCCCCTACGAGCAGTACTTC. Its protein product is CASSVGDGSPYEQYF.

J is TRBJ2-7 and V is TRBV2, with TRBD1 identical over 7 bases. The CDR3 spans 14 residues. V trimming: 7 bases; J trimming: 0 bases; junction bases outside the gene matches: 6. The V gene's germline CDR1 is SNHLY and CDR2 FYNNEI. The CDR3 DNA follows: TGTGCCAGCATAGAACAGGGGCACTCCTACGAGCAGTACTTC. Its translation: CASIEQGHSYEQYF.

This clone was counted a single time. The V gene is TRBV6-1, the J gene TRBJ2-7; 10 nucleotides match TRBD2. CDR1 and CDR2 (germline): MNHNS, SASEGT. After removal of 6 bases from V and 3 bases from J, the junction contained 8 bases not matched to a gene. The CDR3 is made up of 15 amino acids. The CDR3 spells CASSLTSGWYYEQYF. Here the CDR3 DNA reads TGTGCCAGCAGCTTGACTAGCGGGTGGTACTACGAGCAGTACTTC.

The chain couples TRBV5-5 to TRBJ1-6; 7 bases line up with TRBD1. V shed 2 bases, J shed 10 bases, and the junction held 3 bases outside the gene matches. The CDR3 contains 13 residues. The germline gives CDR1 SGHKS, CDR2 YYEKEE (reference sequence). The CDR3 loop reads CASSFGTVSPLHF. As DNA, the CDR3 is TGTGCCAGCAGCTTTGGGACAGTGTCACCCCTCCACTTT.

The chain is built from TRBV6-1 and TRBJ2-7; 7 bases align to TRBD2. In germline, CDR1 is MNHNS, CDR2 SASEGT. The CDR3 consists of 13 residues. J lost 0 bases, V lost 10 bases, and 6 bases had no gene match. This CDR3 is CATRPGGSYEQYF. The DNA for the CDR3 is TGTGCCACCCGGCCGGGAGGCTCCTACGAGCAGTACTTC.

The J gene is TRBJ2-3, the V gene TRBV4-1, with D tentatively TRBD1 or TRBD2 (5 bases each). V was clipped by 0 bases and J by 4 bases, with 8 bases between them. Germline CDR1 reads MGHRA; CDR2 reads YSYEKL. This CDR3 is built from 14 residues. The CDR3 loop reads CASSQEGEPDTQYF. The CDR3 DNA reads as TGCGCCAGCAGCCAAGAGGGGGAGCCAGATACGCAGTATTTT.

CDR3 loop: CASSLRGGGGYGYTF. CDR3 in DNA: TGTGCCAGCAGCTTACGAGGGGGCGGTGGATATGGCTACACCTTC. The V call is TRBV7-3, the J call TRBJ1-2; TRBD1 agrees at 7 bases. The V segment lost 2 bases and the J segment 5 bases; nucleotides outside the gene matches: 8. There are 15 residues in the CDR3. The germline V gene encodes CDR1 SGHTA and CDR2 FQGTGA. Based on the CDR3 plus reference TRBV7-3 and TRBJ1-2, the full variable domain is GAGVSQTPSNKVTEKGKYVELRCDPISGHTALYWYRQSLGQGPEFLIYFQGTGAADDSGLPNDRFFAVRPEGSVSTLKIQRTERGDSAVYLCASSLRGGGGYGYTFGSGTRLTVV.

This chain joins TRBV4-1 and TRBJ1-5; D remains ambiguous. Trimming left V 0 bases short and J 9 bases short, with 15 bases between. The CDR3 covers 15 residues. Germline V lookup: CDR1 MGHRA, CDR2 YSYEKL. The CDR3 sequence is CASSQDGPGGTPQHF. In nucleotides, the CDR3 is TGCGCCAGCAGCCAAGACGGACCCGGAGGTACGCCCCAGCATTTT.

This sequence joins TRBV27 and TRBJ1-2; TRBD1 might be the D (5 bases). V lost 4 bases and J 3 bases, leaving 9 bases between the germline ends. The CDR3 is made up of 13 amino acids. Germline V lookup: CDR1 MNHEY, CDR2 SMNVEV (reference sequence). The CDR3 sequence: CASSYGADYGYTF. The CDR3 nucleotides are TGTGCCAGCAGTTACGGGGCGGACTATGGCTACACCTTC.

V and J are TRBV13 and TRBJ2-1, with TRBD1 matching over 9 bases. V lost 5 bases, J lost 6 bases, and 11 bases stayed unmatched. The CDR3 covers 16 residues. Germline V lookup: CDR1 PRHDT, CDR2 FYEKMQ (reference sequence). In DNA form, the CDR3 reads TGTGCCAGCAGCACCACGACAGGGGGAATGGGCAATGAGCAGTTCTTC. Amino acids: CASSTTTGGMGNEQFF.

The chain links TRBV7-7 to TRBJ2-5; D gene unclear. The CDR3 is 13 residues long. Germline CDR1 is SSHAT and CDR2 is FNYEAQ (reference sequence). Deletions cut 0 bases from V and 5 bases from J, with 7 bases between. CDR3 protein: CASSLASGETQYF. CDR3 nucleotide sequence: TGTGCCAGCAGCTTAGCTTCTGGGGAGACCCAGTACTTC.

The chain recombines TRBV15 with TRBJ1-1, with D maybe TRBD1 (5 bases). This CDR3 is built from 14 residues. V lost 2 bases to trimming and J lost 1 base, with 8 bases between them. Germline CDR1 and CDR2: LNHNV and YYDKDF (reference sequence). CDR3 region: CATSRTDTNTEAFF. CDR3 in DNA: TGTGCCACCAGCAGAACGGACACGAACACTGAAGCTTTCTTT.

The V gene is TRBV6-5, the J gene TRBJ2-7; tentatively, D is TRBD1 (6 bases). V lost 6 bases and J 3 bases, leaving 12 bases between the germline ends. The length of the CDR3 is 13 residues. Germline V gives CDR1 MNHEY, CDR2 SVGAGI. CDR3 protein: CASSRGQFYEQYF. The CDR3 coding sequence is TGTGCCAGCAGCCGCGGACAGTTCTACGAGCAGTACTTC.

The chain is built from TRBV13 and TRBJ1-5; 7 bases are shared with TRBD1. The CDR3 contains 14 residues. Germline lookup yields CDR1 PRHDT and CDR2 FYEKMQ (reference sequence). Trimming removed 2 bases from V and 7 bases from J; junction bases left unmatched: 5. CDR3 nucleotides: TGTGCCAGCAGCTTACAGGGGGACCTACAGCCCCAGCATTTT. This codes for CASSLQGDLQPQHF.

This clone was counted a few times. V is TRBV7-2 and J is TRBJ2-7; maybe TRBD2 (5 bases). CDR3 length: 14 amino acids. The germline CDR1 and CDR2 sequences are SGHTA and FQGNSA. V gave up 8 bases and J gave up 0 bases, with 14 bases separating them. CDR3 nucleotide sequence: TGTGCCAGCGGTCGACTCACTAGCTCCTACGAGCAGTACTTC. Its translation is CASGRLTSSYEQYF.

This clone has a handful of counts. In nucleotides, the CDR3 is TGTGCCAGCAGCGGGCGAACTAGCGGTCTAAACACCGGGGAGCTGTTTTTT. It codes for CASSGRTSGLNTGELFF. The V call is TRBV7-9, the J call TRBJ2-2; 8 bases match TRBD2. Germline lookup yields CDR1 SEHNR and CDR2 FQNEAQ (reference sequence). Unmatched junction bases numbered 10, after V lost 5 bases and J lost 2 bases. There are 17 residues in the CDR3.

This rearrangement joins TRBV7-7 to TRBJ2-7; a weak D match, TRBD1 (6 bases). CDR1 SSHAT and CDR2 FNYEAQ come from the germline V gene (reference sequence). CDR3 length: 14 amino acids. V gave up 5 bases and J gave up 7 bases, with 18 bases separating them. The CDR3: CASSLPFRGSEQYF. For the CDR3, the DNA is TGTGCCAGCAGCCTCCCTTTCAGGGGAAGTGAGCAGTACTTC.